This entry concerns a single T cell receptor beta chain. Its antigen is not identified. One end of the junction varies from germline; a read error may be responsible. No fewer than 6.5 million PBMCs went into each sample. Total RNA was isolated from each sample in quantities of at least 5 micrograms. Germline CDR1 reads SGHRS; CDR2 reads YFSETQ. The CDR3 totals 16 residues. This record comes from a study of blood T cells in healthy people across ages. A second roughly 7 to 12 cycle PCR used barcoded and J-beta primers. Each CDR3 protein is one row after TCRdb ran MiXCR on the 5' RACE reads. The data contain about 1 million distinct CDR3 sequences, over 35% of them singletons. Findings of the study overall: The long-lived group displayed more naive CD4+ cells, plus higher diversity, than the aged donors did.

Sequenced material: blood. This TCR derives from a woman aged 55 to 70 in good health. This rearrangement joins TRBV5-1 to TRBJ1-4; perhaps TRBD1 as D (6 bases). CDR3 in DNA: TGCGCCAGCAGCGTGCAGGGGCCGGACGTGGGTGAAAGACTGTTTTTT. This gives the protein CASSVQGPDVGERLFF.